This TCR beta chain was captured by sequencing in a study of T cell responses to AZD1222 COVID-19 vaccine. The study's findings and limits: CD4 TCRs covered the whole spike, strongest at regions 160-218 and 743-854. The donors showed a predominance of white British ancestry and of females, with possible underestimation of clonal diversity. Reports say nearly half of spike-specific TCRs go after unmutated variant regions.

Germline CDR1 reads LGHDT; CDR2 reads YNNKEL (reference sequence). The V segment lost 0 bases and the J segment 3 bases; nucleotides outside the gene matches: 4. The CDR3 contains 16 residues. Measured with immunoSEQ multiplex PCR; TCRdb has only the in-frame clones, and not every one. The profile shows roughly 190,000 clones, more than 85% of them singletons. About this clone itself: Antigen unknown.

V and J are TRBV3-1 (or the pseudogene TRBV3-2) and TRBJ1-2, with 10 positions matching TRBD1. The specimen comprised peripheral blood, sampled on day 0 of AZD1222 vaccination. The TCR sequence derives from an adult in good health. The CDR3 nucleotides are TGTGCCAGCAGCCAAGAATGGACAGGGGGGGACTATGGCTACACCTTC. It specifies CASSQEWTGGDYGYTF.